The 5 T cell receptor beta chains below come from one sample, sequenced in a study of blood T cell repertoires in COVID-19. Clones were sequenced by immunoSEQ multiplex PCR, and TCRdb holds only the in-frame ones, with some missing. This table holds about 190,000 clones, around nine tenths found once. Source material: peripheral blood. Source of these receptors: a man younger than 45 with acute or convalescent COVID-19.

The CDR3 nucleotides are TGTGCCAGCAGCCGGACCCAGACAGGTAGTCAGCCCCAGCATTTT. Protein: CASSRTQTGSQPQHF. The chain uses TRBV28 and TRBJ1-5, with D possibly TRBD1 on 6 matching bases. Germline-derived CDR1 and CDR2 are MDHEN and SYDVKM. The CDR3 spans 15 residues. Trimming removed 6 bases at V and 6 bases at J, with 18 bases between.

The CDR3 sequence is CASSRIDRGETQYF. Written as DNA, the CDR3 is TGTGCCAGCAGCCGAATTGACCGGGGGGAGACCCAGTACTTC. V gene TRBV7-9 combines with J gene TRBJ2-5; tentative D call: TRBD2 (6 bases). Germline loops: CDR1 SEHNR, CDR2 FQNEAQ (reference sequence). This CDR3 region has 14 residues. Trimming took 5 bases from V and 5 from J, leaving 15 bases between them.

The rearrangement uses TRBV11-2 and TRBJ2-7, with TRBD1 as a possible D gene (5 bases). V was pared by 0 bases and J by 2 bases, with 14 bases between. The CDR3 totals 16 residues. In germline, CDR1 is SGHAT, CDR2 FQNNGV. The CDR3 sequence is CASSLERGYLTYEQYF. The DNA of the CDR3 is TGTGCCAGCAGCTTAGAAAGGGGATACCTTACCTACGAGCAGTACTTC.

V is TRBV11-3 and J is TRBJ1-1, with D maybe TRBD1 (6 bases). V gave up 4 bases and J gave up 4 bases, with 19 bases separating them. The CDR3 spans 16 residues. Germline CDR1 and CDR2: SGHNT and YENEEA. CDR3 sequence (DNA): TGTGCCAGCAGCTCAGGTTCGGGGAGGGGGAGCACTGAAGCTTTCTTT. Its protein is CASSSGSGRGSTEAFF. Using reference TRBV11-3 and TRBJ1-1 for the parts outside the CDR3, the full variable domain is EAGVVQSPRYKIIEKKQPVAFWCNPISGHNTLYWYLQNLGQGPELLIRYENEEAVDDSQLPKDRFSAERLKGVDSTLKIQPAELGDSAVYLCASSSGSGRGSTEAFFGQGTRLTVV.

This chain uses TRBV5-1 with TRBJ2-1; D ambiguous. V was trimmed by 1 base and J by 7 bases, leaving 12 bases between them. Germline CDR1 SGHRS, CDR2 YFSETQ. There are 14 residues in the CDR3. The CDR3 here is CASSLRLNPNEQFF. CDR3 DNA sequence: TGCGCCAGCAGCTTGCGACTGAATCCAAATGAGCAGTTCTTC.